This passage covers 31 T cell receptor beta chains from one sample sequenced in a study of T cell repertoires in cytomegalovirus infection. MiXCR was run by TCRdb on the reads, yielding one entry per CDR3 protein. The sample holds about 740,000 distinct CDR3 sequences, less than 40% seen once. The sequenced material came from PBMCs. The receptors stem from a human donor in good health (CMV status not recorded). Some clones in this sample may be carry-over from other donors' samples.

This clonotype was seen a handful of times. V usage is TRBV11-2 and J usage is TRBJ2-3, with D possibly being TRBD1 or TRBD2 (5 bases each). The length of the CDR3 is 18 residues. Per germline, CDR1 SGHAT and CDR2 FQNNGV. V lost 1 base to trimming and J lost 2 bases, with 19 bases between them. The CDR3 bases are TGTGCCAGCAGCTTAGCGGCTCCAGAGGGGTATCTCACAGATACGCAGTATTTT. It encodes CASSLAAPEGYLTDTQYF. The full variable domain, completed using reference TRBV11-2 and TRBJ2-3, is EAGVAQSPRYKIIEKRQSVAFWCNPISGHATLYWYQQILGQGPKLLIQFQNNGVVDDSQLPKDRFSAERLKGVDSTLKIQPAKLEDSAVYLCASSLAAPEGYLTDTQYFGPGTRLTVL.

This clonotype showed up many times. CDR3 nucleotide sequence: TGTGCCAGCAGGCAATATTCCGACCGGGACAGGTCCTACGAGCAGTACTTC. Residues: CASRQYSDRDRSYEQYF. The chain links TRBV6-1 to TRBJ2-7; 8 bases map to TRBD1. Germline values: CDR1 MNHNS, CDR2 SASEGT. The CDR3 loop spans 17 amino acids. V shed 6 bases, J shed 1 base, and the junction held 14 bases outside the gene matches.

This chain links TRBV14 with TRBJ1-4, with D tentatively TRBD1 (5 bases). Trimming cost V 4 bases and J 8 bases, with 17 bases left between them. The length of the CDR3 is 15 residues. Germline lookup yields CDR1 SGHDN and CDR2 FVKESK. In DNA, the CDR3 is TGTGCCAGCAGCCCGCTGCGGGGGGAAGGGGAAAAACTGTTTTTT. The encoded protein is CASSPLRGEGEKLFF.

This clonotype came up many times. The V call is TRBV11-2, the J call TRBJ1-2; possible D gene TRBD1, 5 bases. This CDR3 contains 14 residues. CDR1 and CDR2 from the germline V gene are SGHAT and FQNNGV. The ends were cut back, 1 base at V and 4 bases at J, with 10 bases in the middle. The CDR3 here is CASSLGTGGYGYTF. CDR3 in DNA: TGTGCCAGCAGCTTAGGGACGGGGGGCTATGGCTACACCTTC.

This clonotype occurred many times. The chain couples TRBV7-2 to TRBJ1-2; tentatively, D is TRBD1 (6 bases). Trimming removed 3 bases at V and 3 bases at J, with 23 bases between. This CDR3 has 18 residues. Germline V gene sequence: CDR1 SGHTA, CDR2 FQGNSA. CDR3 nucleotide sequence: TGTGCCAGCAGCTTTCTCGGGCCAGGGGCAAAGCTTGACTATGGCTACACCTTC. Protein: CASSFLGPGAKLDYGYTF. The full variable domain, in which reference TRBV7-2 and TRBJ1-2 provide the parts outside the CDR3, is GAGVSQSPSNKVTEKGKDVELRCDPISGHTALYWYRQSLGQGLEFLIYFQGNSAPDKSGLPSDRFSAERTGGSVSTLTIQRTQQEDSAVYLCASSFLGPGAKLDYGYTFGSGTRLTVV.

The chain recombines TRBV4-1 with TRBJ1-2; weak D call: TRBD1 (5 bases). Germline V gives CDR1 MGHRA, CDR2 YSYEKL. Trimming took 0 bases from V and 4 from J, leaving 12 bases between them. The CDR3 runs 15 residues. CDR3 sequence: CASSQDRTRSYGYTF. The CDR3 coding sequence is TGCGCCAGCAGCCAAGACAGGACAAGAAGCTATGGCTACACCTTC.

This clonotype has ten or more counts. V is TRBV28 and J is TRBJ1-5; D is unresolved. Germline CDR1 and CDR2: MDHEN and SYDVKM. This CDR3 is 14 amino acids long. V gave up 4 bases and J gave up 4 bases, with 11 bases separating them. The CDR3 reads CASSYPGGNQPQHF. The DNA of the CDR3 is TGTGCCAGCAGTTACCCGGGTGGGAATCAGCCCCAGCATTTT.

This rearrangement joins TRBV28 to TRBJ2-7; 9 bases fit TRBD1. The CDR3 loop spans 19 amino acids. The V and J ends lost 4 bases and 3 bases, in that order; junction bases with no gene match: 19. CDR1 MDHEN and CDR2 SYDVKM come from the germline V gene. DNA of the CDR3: TGTGCCAGCAGTTCCCCGACCGGGACAGGGAAATGGGCTGGCTACGAGCAGTACTTC. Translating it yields CASSSPTGTGKWAGYEQYF.

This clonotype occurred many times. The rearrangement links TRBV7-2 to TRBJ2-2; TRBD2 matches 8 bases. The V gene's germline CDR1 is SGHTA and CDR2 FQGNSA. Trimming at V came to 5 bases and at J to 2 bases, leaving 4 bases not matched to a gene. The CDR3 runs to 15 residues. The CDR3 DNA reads TGTGCCAGCAGCCTCAGCGGGAGCAACACCGGGGAGCTGTTTTTT. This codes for CASSLSGSNTGELFF.

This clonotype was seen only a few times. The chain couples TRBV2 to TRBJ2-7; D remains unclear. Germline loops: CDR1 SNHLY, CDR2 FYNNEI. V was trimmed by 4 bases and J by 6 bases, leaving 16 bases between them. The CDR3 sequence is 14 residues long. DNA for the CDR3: TGTGCCAGCAGTGTTTATAGGAACCCTGTCGAGCAGTACTTC. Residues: CASSVYRNPVEQYF. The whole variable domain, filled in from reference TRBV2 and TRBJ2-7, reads EPEVTQTPSHQVTQMGQEVILRCVPISNHLYFYWYRQILGQKVEFLVSFYNNEISEKSEIFDDQFSVERPDGSNFTLKIRSTKLEDSAMYFCASSVYRNPVEQYFGPGTRLTVT.

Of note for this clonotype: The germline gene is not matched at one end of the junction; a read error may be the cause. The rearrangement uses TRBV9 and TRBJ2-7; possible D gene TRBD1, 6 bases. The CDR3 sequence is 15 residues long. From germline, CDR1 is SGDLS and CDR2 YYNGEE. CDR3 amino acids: CDSSVSSTGKNEPSF. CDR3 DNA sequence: TGTGACAGCAGCGTCTCCTCCACAGGGAAGAACGAGCCGTCCTTC.

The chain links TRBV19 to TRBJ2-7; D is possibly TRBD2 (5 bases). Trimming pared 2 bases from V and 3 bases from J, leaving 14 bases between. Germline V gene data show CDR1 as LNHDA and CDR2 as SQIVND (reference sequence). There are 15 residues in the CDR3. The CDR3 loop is CASSIRGAGGYEQYF. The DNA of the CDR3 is TGTGCCAGTAGTATACGGGGAGCCGGCGGCTACGAGCAGTACTTC.

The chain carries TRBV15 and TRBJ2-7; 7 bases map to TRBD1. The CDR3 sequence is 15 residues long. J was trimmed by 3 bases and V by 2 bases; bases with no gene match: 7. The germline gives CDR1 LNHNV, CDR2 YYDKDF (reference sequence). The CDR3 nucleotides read TGTGCCACCAGCAGATTCCGGGACAGCGTCTACGAGCAGTACTTC. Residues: CATSRFRDSVYEQYF.

For the CDR3, the DNA is TGTGCCGGCTCTTTGGGAAATTCACCCCTCCACTTT. Its protein is CAGSLGNSPLHF. The genes are TRBV7-6 and TRBJ1-6, with D unclear. V was trimmed by 11 bases and J by 7 bases, leaving 12 bases between them. The CDR3 is 12 residues long. Germline assignment: CDR1 SGHVS and CDR2 FNYEAQ. Combining the CDR3 with reference TRBV7-6 and TRBJ1-6 gives the whole variable domain GAGVSQSPRYKVTKRGQDVALRCDPISGHVSLYWYRQALGQGPEFLTYFNYEAQQDKSGLPNDRFSAERPEGSISTLTIQRTEQRDSAMYRCAGSLGNSPLHFGNGTRLTVT.

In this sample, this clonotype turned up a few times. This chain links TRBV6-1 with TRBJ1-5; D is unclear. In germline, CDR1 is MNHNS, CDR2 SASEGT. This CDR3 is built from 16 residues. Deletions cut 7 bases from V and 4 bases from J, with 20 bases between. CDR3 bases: TGTGCCAGCAAATTAAATTCCGTATGGATTAATCAGCCCCAGCATTTT. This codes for CASKLNSVWINQPQHF.

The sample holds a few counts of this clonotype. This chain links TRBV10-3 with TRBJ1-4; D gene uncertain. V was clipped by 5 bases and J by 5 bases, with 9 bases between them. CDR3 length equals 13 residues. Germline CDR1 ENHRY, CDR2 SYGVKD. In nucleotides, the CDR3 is TGTGCCATCAGTAACCCAGGAAATGAAAAACTGTTTTTT. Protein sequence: CAISNPGNEKLFF.

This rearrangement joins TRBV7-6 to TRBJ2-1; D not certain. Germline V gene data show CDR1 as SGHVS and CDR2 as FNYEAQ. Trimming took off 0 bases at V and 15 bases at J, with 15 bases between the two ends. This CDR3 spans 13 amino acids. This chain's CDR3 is CASSLALPGCPFF. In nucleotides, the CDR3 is TGTGCCAGCAGCTTAGCCCTCCCGGGCTGTCCGTTCTTC.

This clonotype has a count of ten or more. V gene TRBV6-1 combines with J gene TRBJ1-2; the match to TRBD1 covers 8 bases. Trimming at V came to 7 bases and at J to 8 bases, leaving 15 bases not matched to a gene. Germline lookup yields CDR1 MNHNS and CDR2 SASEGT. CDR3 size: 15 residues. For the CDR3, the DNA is TGTGCCAGCACCATCACTCAGGGGGCGGCGGAAGGCTACACCTTC. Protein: CASTITQGAAEGYTF.

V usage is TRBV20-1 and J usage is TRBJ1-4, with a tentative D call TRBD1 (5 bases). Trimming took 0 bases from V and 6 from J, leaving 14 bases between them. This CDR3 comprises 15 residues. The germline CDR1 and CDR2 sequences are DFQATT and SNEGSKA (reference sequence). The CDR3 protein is CSARDWGRLDEKLFF. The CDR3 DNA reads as TGCAGTGCTAGAGATTGGGGCAGACTAGATGAAAAACTGTTTTTT.

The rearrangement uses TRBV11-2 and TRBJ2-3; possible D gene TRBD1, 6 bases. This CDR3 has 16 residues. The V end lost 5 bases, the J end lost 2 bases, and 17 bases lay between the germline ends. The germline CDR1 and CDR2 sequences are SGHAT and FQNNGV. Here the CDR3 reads CASSAQSGQNTDTQYF. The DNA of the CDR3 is TGTGCCAGCAGCGCCCAGTCGGGACAAAACACAGATACGCAGTATTTT. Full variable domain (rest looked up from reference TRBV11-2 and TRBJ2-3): EAGVAQSPRYKIIEKRQSVAFWCNPISGHATLYWYQQILGQGPKLLIQFQNNGVVDDSQLPKDRFSAERLKGVDSTLKIQPAKLEDSAVYLCASSAQSGQNTDTQYFGPGTRLTVL.

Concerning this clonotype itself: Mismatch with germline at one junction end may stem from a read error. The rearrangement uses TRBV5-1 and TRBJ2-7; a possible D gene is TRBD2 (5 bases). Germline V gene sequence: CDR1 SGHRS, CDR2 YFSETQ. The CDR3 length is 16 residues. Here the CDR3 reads CASSLESGKSSYELYF. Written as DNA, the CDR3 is TGCGCCAGCAGCTTGGAATCGGGGAAGAGCTCCTACGAGCTGTACTTC.

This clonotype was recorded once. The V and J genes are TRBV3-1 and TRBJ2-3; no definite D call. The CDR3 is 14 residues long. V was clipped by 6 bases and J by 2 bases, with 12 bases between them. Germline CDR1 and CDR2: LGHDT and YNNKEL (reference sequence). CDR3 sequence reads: CASRGMEITDTQYF. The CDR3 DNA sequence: TGTGCCAGCAGAGGGATGGAGATCACAGATACGCAGTATTTT.

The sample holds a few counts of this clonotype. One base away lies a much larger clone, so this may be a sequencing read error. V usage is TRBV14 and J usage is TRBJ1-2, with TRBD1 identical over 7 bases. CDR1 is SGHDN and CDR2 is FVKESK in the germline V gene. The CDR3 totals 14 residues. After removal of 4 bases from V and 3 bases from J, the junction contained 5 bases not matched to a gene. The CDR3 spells CASSPGTAYYGYTF. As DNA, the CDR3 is TGTGCCAGCAGCCCCGGGACAGCTTACTATGGCTACACCTTC.

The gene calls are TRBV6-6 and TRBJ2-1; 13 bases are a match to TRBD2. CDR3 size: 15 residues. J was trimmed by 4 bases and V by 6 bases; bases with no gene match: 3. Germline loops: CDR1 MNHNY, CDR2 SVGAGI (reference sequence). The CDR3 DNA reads TGTGCCAGCAGCCGACTAGCGGGGGGTTACAATGAGCAGTTCTTC. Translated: CASSRLAGGYNEQFF.

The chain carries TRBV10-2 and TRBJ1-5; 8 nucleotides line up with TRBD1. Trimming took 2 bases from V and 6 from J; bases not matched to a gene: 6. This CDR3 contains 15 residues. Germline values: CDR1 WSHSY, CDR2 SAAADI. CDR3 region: CASSEVDRELQPQHF. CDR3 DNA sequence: TGCGCCAGCAGTGAGGTGGACAGGGAACTTCAGCCCCAGCATTTT.

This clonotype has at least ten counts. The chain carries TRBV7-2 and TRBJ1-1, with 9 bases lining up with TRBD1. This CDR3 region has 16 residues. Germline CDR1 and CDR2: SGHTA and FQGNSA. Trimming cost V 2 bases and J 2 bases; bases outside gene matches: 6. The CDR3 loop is CASSLWPTGGNTEAFF. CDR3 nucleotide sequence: TGTGCCAGCAGCTTATGGCCGACAGGGGGTAACACTGAAGCTTTCTTT.

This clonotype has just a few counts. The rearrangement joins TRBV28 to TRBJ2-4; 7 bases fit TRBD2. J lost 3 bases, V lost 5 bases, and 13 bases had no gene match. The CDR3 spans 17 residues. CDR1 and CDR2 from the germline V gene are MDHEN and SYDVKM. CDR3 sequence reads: CASSPPGGGHFKNIQYF. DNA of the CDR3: TGTGCCAGCAGTCCACCCGGGGGAGGGCACTTCAAAAACATTCAGTACTTC.

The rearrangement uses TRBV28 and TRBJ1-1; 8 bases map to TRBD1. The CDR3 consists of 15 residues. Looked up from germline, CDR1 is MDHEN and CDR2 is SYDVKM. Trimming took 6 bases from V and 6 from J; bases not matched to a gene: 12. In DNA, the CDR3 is TGTGCCAGCAGCCCCGGACAGGGTCTTCGGCCTGAAGCTTTCTTT. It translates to CASSPGQGLRPEAFF.

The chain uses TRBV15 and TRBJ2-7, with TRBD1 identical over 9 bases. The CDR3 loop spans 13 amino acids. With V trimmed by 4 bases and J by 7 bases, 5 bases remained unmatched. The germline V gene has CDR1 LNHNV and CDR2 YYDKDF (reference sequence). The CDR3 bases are TGTGCCACCAGCACCGGGACAGGGTATGAGCAGTACTTC. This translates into CATSTGTGYEQYF.

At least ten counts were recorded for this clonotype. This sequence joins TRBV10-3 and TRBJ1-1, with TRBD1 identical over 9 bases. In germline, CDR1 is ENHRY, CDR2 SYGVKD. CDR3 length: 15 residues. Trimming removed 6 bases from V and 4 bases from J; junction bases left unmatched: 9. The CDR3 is CAIRDYRGLSTEAFF. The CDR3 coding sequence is TGTGCCATCAGGGACTACAGGGGGCTGAGCACTGAAGCTTTCTTT.

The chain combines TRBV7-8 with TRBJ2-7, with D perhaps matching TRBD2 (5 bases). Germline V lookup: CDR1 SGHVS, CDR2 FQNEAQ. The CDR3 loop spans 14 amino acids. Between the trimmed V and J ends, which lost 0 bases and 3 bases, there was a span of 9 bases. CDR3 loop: CASSLARAGYEQYF. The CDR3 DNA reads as TGTGCCAGCAGCTTAGCGCGGGCGGGCTACGAGCAGTACTTC.